The present TCR beta chain was sequenced within a study of long-term antiretroviral therapy in people with HIV (dated by TCRdb to the early 2020s). Background on the whole study: The earliest samples were collected approximately a decade before the 2015 WHO recommendation for immediate ART, a period when ART was typically delayed until CD4 counts fell. A retrospective serial study tested whether ART initiation and durable HIV suppression were associated with changes in peripheral blood TRB repertoire composition and diversity. A total of roughly 200 cryopreserved PBMC samples came from approximately 30 adults with confirmed HIV infection and were collected serially over a mean of about six years (range 1-12). Of the approximately 28 participants with HIV, fewer than twelve were female. No cross-contamination during QIAcube processing turned up in test extractions that ran a monoclonal T-cell line alongside more than 30 polyclonal samples. Here is what the overall study found, with its caveats: No data were available on ART adherence, viral resistance or therapy changes, limiting inferences about post-ART repertoire changes. Because PBMC availability was limited, only the TCR beta chain was sequenced, with no alpha chain pairing. Expanded TRB clones identified before ART initiation dominated the repertoire at all time points, although this dominance fluctuated and declined in many PLHIV after ART. Starting ART was linked to a significant rise in TRB diversity, yet even with long-term ART the diversity remained significantly lower than in transplant donor controls. Because pre-ART samples had limited cell numbers, unsorted PBMC were profiled rather than sorted CD4+ and CD8+ T cells. CDR3 length ranges in HIV repertoires were narrower than in controls, and network structure suggested an antigen-experienced repertoire with only a slight naive shift after ART. The samples span the years 2004 to 2017, and the ART regimens used may be less effective than current regimens.

The immunoSEQ hsTCRB v3.0 assay was used at survey level resolution to sequence the TRB variable region. A depth of 40,000-50,000 T-cell genomes per sample was targeted for TRB sequencing. An Illumina MiSeq with a v3 150-cycle kit was used to sequence the pooled TRB libraries. The authors' analysis ran thus. Analysis of repertoires was carried out in R inside a reproducible Nextflow workflow spanning QC, data transformation and analysis. LymphoSeq2, an R package for AIRR-Seq data exploration, was used to implement custom analyses. A handful of samples yielding fewer than 5000 total TRB sequences were excluded, leaving 150 to 200 analyzed HIV repertoires. Among the 170 to 200 HIV repertoires that were kept, 59 were collected before ART initiation and some 130 were collected after ART initiation. Repertoires were downsampled to 5000 TRB nucleotide sequences, and summary statistics were averaged over 100 downsampling iterations. The analysis kept only TRB sequences whose CDR3 regions were at least seven amino acids long. Two measures captured diversity: a Shannon entropy-derived clonality score and the Gini coefficient. In repertoire networks, the top 5000 CDR3 amino acid sequences were linked whenever an edit distance of one separated two sequences. Antigen specificity groups and MHC restriction were predicted for TRB CDR3 amino acid sequences with GLIPH2. Known CMV, EBV, HIV or tissue antigen associations were flagged by matching CDR3 amino acid sequences against VDJdb and McPAS-TCR. Pre-ART, post-ART and control groups were compared with Wilcoxon signed-rank tests and Holm-Bonferroni correction. TCRdb stores this immuneACCESS table with in-frame sequences only. Part of the clones is absent; in the studies checked, under half of the shortfall reflects unresolved V genes, and no reason is known for the rest. The V and J calls and clone size are taken from that table; D and trimming were inferred from the DNA. The sample table contains some 35,000 clones; only one count was recorded for under 90% of them. The top ten constitute over 7% of the sample.

The junction shows trimming of 5 bases on V and 6 bases on J, plus 17 bases between the germline ends. The CDR3 starts with the cysteine, ends with the phenylalanine, and has 14 residues. Only the CDR3 region is kept as DNA, spanning 42 bases read in frame from base 1. From a lookup of the germline V gene, CDR1 and CDR2 are SNHLY and FYNNEI. Participants were included only if at least one PBMC sample before ART initiation and at least two post-ART samples were available. Treatment was received in the United States of America by all participants with HIV. Before DNA extraction, cryopreserved samples containing roughly 0.9-11 million PBMC were thawed and washed. At the time of the earliest PBMC sample for each participant with HIV, ages ranged from 23 to 54 years. PBMC samples from each participant spanned 1-4 timepoints before ART initiation and 2-8 timepoints after ART initiation, with a median of 7 samples. For every participant, serial HIV viral load, CD4+ T-cell count, ART history and demographic data were obtained. A Qiagen kit on a QIAcube was used to extract genomic DNA from unsorted PBMC, with samples processed in batches of 12.

In regard to this clone: Its antigen specificity is not known. No base quality values were provided; no much bigger clone lies one nucleotide off.

The sequence was collected from a man aged 18 to 29 with HIV. This specimen consisted of unsorted PBMCs, obtained 0.4 years before starting antiretroviral therapy. Recombination joined TRBV2 with TRBJ2-7; the D gene is unclear. The nucleotide sequence is TGTGCCAGCAGTTGGACCACCCTCTTCTCCGAGCAGTACTTC. Translated, it gives CASSWTTLFSEQYF.